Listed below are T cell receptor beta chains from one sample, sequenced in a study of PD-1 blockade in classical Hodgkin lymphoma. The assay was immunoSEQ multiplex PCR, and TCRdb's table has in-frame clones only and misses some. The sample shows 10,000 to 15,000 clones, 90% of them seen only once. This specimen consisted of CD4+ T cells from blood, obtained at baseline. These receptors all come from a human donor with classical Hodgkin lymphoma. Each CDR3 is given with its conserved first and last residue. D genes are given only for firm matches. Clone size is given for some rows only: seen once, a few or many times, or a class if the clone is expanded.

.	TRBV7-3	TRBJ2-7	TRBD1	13	CASSLGDSYEQYF	TGTGCCAGCAGCTTAGGGGACAGCTACGAGCAGTACTTC
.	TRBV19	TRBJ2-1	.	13	CASSIEGYNEQFF	TGTGCCAGTAGTATAGAGGGTTACAATGAGCAGTTCTTC
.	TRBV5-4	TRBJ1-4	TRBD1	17	CASSLEGGQGRTEKLFF	TGTGCCAGCAGCTTGGAGGGGGGACAGGGACGGACCGAAAAACTGTTTTTT
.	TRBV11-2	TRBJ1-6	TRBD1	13	CASSGTANSPLHF	TGTGCCAGCAGTGGGACAGCCAATTCACCCCTCCACTTT
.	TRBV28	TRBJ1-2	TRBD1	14	CASSFWDRQYGYTF	TGTGCCAGCAGTTTTTGGGACAGGCAATATGGCTACACCTTC
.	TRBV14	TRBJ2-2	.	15	CASSQVLIGAGELFF	TGTGCCAGCAGCCAAGTGTTAATAGGGGCTGGGGAGCTGTTTTTT
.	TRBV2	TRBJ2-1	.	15	CASSGGQGGLTEQFF	TGTGCCAGCAGTGGGGGGCAGGGGGGCCTTACTGAGCAGTTCTTC
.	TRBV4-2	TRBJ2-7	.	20	CASSQERGQSGSIRSYEQYF	TGTGCCAGCAGCCAAGAAAGGGGCCAGTCCGGAAGTATCCGCAGCTACGAGCAGTACTTC
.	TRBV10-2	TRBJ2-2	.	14	CASRGTANTGELFF	TGCGCCAGCCGCGGGACGGCGAACACCGGGGAGCTGTTTTTT
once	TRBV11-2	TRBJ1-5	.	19	CASSSLGEGGVYSNQPQHF	TGTGCCAGCAGCTCCCTGGGAGAGGGGGGAGTTTATAGCAATCAGCCCCAGCATTTT
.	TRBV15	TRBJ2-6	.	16	CATSRDRGPGANVLTF	TGTGCCACCAGCAGAGACAGGGGCCCTGGGGCCAACGTCCTGACTTTC
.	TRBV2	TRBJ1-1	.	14	CASSELGLNTEAFF	TGTGCCAGCAGTGAGCTGGGACTGAACACTGAAGCTTTCTTT
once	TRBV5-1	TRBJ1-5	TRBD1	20	CASSSIPGGGWANSNQPQHF	TGCGCCAGCAGCTCGATCCCAGGGGGCGGGTGGGCTAATAGCAATCAGCCCCAGCATTTT
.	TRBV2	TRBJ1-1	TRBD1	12	CASSEGSHQGGF	TGTGCCAGCAGTGAAGGTTCCCACCAGGGGGGCTTT
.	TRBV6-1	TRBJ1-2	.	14	CASSRGTANYGYTF	TGTGCCAGCAGTCGGGGGACGGCTAACTATGGCTACACCTTC
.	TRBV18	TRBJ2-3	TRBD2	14	CASSPGLVIDTQYF	TGTGCCAGCTCACCTGGACTAGTAATTGATACGCAGTATTTT
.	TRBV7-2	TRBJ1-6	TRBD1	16	CASSLAGQGGYSPLHF	TGTGCCAGCAGCTTAGCGGGGCAGGGGGGATATTCACCCCTCCACTTT
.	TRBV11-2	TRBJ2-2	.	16	CASSPTGEARTGELFF	TGTGCCAGCAGCCCCACGGGCGAGGCTCGGACCGGGGAGCTGTTTTTT